Each of the 3 T cell receptor beta chains below was sequenced from the same sample in a study of shared clonotypes between healthy human individuals. Generated by immunoSEQ multiplex PCR, the TCRdb table keeps only in-frame clones and is missing some. The repertoire holds over a million clones, with around 82% as singletons. The sequenced sample was memory CD4+ T cells from PBMCs. Subset meaning: CD45RA-negative fraction. The receptors stem from a man aged 18 to 35 in good health. Some clones in this sample may be carry-over from other donors' samples.

V is TRBV30 and J is TRBJ2-7; D is unclear. The V gene's germline CDR1 is GTSNPN and CDR2 SVGIG (reference sequence). Between the trimmed V and J ends, which lost 0 bases and 5 bases, there was a span of 5 bases. This CDR3 has 11 residues. DNA for the CDR3: TGTGCCTGGAGTGTACCCAACGAGCAGTACTTC. Translating it yields CAWSVPNEQYF.

The chain has TRBV7-3 and TRBJ1-1; the D is unclear. The CDR3 consists of 14 residues. CDR1 SGHTA and CDR2 FQGTGA come from the germline V gene. The ends were cut back, 5 bases at V and 1 base at J, with 11 bases in the middle. The DNA for the CDR3 is TGTGCCAGCAGCCGAGGGAGTTCGAACACTGAAGCTTTCTTT. As protein: CASSRGSSNTEAFF.

J is TRBJ2-7 and V is TRBV6-1; TRBD1 or TRBD2 may be the D gene (5 bases each). The CDR3 spans 14 residues. Trimming took off 6 bases at V and 9 bases at J, with 21 bases between the two ends. Germline-derived CDR1 and CDR2 are MNHNS and SASEGT. The CDR3 is CASRNRDRTLGQYF. CDR3 sequence (DNA): TGTGCCAGCAGAAATAGGGACCGTACCCTCGGGCAGTACTTC.